A selection of T cell receptor beta chains follows, all from one sample in a study of chemoradiotherapy in HPV16-positive cancers. Using immunoSEQ multiplex PCR, the repertoire was profiled, and TCRdb retains in-frame clones only, with some absent. The sample has a few thousand clones; about four fifths are singletons. The sample here was tumor tissue, taken from a patient who underwent chemoradiotherapy. The receptors shown here come from a human donor with HPV-associated anogenital cancer. The conserved cysteine and the conserved F or W are not part of the CDR3 here. The order of the fields is V gene, CDR3 length, CDR3 protein.

TRBV6-4	14	ASSDSGGGAVNEQF
TRBV6-5	12	ASSASGSSYEQY
TRBV19	13	ASSPSKGGGTEAF
TRBV12-5	15	ASGMDLAGGLGSIQY
TRBV5-1	13	ASSRTITGLNEQF
TRBV5-4	13	ASSKPGQGNTEAF
TRBV2	12	ASRDGGTNEKLF
TRBV4-3	14	ASSQDSAGAGYGYT
TRBV28	12	ASSFVSGTDEQY
TRBV19	13	ASSIGGRDQETQY
TRBV5-1	13	ASSLLPGQFNEQF
TRBV27	12	ASSSTSGTYEQY
TRBV30	10	AWSTITGELF
TRBV6-4	13	ASSASGGSTDTQY
TRBV7-8	14	ASSFASVRGRNTIY
TRBV11-1	11	ASSLESSYEQY
TRBV15	14	ATSRRARADNSPLH
TRBV5-1	10	ASRIGNEKLF
TRBV2	13	ASSDPLAGNNEQY
TRBV29-1	12	SAERQGMGNEQF
TRBV28	13	ASSTSGRAIDTQY
TRBV11-2	11	ASSWTGEETQY
TRBV29-1	14	SVEEGTGLSGNTIY
TRBV19	18	ASCKCRSTGAEATNEKLF
TRBV5-4	12	ASSSGQGTGTQY
TRBV6-5	12	AVSAGGGTDTQY
TRBV30	11	AGTSGGLGTQY
TRBV5-1	14	ASSLASGRGADTQY
TRBV19	13	ASSIVTGSNQPQH
TRBV28	12	ASSTGGAKNIQY
TRBV19	12	ASSIGQINQPQH
TRBV27	13	ASSLWGLAKETQY
TRBV7-6	14	ASSPQGGQLNYGYT
TRBV19	12	ASSSGTGTYEQY
TRBV6-6	13	ASSYPGSLDAEAF
TRBV9	12	ASSVSGNKNIQY
TRBV19	13	ASSLQGLWSQPQH
TRBV7-2	14	ASSQSPASGGVTQY
TRBV19	14	ASSKYRGPRDTEAF
TRBV7-9	13	ASSLGTGRKREAF
TRBV19	13	ASSRTSGGGNEQF
TRBV7-9	12	ASSLSSTSDTQY
TRBV11-3	13	ASSPRDKPYNEQF
TRBV7-3	13	ASSLSGGVQETQY
TRBV6-1	15	ASSEVRGRGETGELF
TRBV7-2	12	ASSLEGYGGELF
TRBV7-3	13	ASSLDQGGYNEQF
TRBV9	13	ASSVEGTPGYEQY
TRBV19	13	ASSILGGVADTQY
TRBV7-9	13	ASSLAHSPNYGYT
TRBV7-9	15	ASSLALGRILTGELF
TRBV28	12	ASSLDRGLDTQY
TRBV10-2	10	ASMQRDYEQY
TRBV4-1	12	ASSQDLNSPGYT
TRBV5-1	12	ASSGTGTGAEQY
TRBV10-3	14	AISLQGGISDDGYT
TRBV11-1	14	ASSLSNDVRVHEQY